The 22 T cell receptor beta chains below come from one sample, sequenced in a study of blood T cell repertoires in COVID-19. Using immunoSEQ multiplex PCR, the repertoire was profiled, and TCRdb retains in-frame clones only, with some absent. The sample shows approximately 200,000 clones, less than 90% of them seen only once. Material: peripheral blood. These TCRs come from a man in his forties with active or convalescent COVID-19.

To note about this clone: Other DNA sequences in the same sample also yield this CDR3. The gene calls are TRBV19 and TRBJ1-1, with 8 bases fitting TRBD1. Trimming at V came to 3 bases and at J to 0 bases, leaving 3 bases not matched to a gene. CDR3 length: 15 amino acids. CDR1 and CDR2 from the germline V gene are LNHDA and SQIVND (reference sequence). The CDR3: CASSMGQALNTEAFF. For the CDR3, the DNA is TGTGCCAGTAGTATGGGACAGGCGCTGAACACTGAAGCTTTCTTT.

In nucleotides, the CDR3 is TGTGCCAGCAGTACAATGAACACTGAAGCTTTCTTT. It codes for CASSTMNTEAFF. This sequence joins TRBV6-5 and TRBJ1-1, with D unclear. The germline V and J ends were trimmed by 5 bases and 0 bases, with 4 bases remaining between them. The CDR3 runs to 12 residues. Germline V lookup: CDR1 MNHEY, CDR2 SVGAGI.

The J gene is TRBJ1-1, the V gene TRBV7-9; D unresolved. The V end lost 1 base, the J end lost 4 bases, and 7 bases lay between the germline ends. This CDR3 is built from 13 residues. Germline CDR1 and CDR2: SEHNR and FQNEAQ (reference sequence). The DNA for the CDR3 is TGTGCCAGCAGCTTAGGTACAACCACTGAAGCTTTCTTT. This gives the protein CASSLGTTTEAFF.

This clone was recorded many times. This sample also contains other DNA sequences that code for the same CDR3. The V and J genes are TRBV5-1 and TRBJ1-2; D is unresolved. CDR1 is SGHRS, CDR2 YFSETQ, per germline. Deletions cut 0 bases from V and 2 bases from J, with 8 bases between. The CDR3 totals 14 residues. The DNA of the CDR3 is TGCGCCAGCAGCTTGGAGACACCGAACTATGGCTACACCTTC. It yields the protein CASSLETPNYGYTF.

The chain has TRBV4-1 and TRBJ1-1; TRBD1 is a possible D gene (5 bases). V lost 4 bases and J 4 bases, leaving 19 bases between the germline ends. This CDR3 is 16 amino acids long. CDR1 and CDR2 from the germline V gene are MGHRA and YSYEKL. The CDR3 DNA is TGCGCCAGCAGCCCGCAGGATCGGGGGTATTTCACTGAAGCTTTCTTT. Protein sequence: CASSPQDRGYFTEAFF.

The chain carries TRBV19 and TRBJ2-2; TRBD1 is a possible D gene (5 bases). CDR1 LNHDA and CDR2 SQIVND come from the germline V gene (reference sequence). The CDR3 is 16 residues long. V was trimmed by 4 bases and J by 5 bases, leaving 17 bases between them. The DNA of the CDR3 is TGTGCCAGTAGTACCGCGGCACGGACAAGTACCGGGGAGCTGTTTTTT. Amino acid sequence: CASSTAARTSTGELFF.

This chain connects TRBV5-6 to TRBJ1-1; 7 bases are a match to TRBD1. Trimming removed 0 bases from V and 13 bases from J; junction bases left unmatched: 12. CDR1 is SGHDT, CDR2 YYEEEE, per germline. The CDR3 loop spans 14 amino acids. This chain's CDR3 is CASSLVETGLKLFF. CDR3 nucleotides: TGTGCCAGCAGCTTGGTCGAGACAGGGTTGAAGCTTTTCTTT.

The rearrangement joins TRBV11-2 to TRBJ2-2; TRBD2 aligns across 9 bases. Germline V gives CDR1 SGHAT, CDR2 FQNNGV. The CDR3 has 15 amino acids. The trim removed 5 bases at V and 0 bases at J, leaving 1 base unmatched. CDR3 DNA sequence: TGTGCCAGCAGCGGACTAGCGCCGAACACCGGGGAGCTGTTTTTT. It encodes CASSGLAPNTGELFF.

V usage is TRBV19 and J usage is TRBJ1-4; weak D call: TRBD1 (6 bases). The V end was cut by 9 bases, the J end by 0 bases, with 26 bases between. The germline CDR1 and CDR2 sequences are LNHDA and SQIVND (reference sequence). CDR3 length equals 19 residues. CDR3 coding DNA: TGTGCCAGCAACGAATGGGGGACACTCGGATCTCCAACTAATGAAAAACTGTTTTTT. Translating it yields CASNEWGTLGSPTNEKLFF.

The chain couples TRBV24-1 to TRBJ2-1, with D tentatively TRBD2 (6 bases). There are 15 residues in the CDR3. CDR1 is KGHDR, CDR2 SFDVKD, per germline. With 1 base removed from V and 10 bases from J, the gap between germline ends came to 16 bases. Written as DNA, the CDR3 is TGTGCCACCAGTGATTTCGACGGAGGGGATGGCGAGCAGTTCTTC. Protein product: CATSDFDGGDGEQFF.

J is TRBJ1-5 and V is TRBV6-5; TRBD1 aligns across 7 bases. V gave up 4 bases and J gave up 7 bases; unmatched junction bases: 4. The V gene's germline CDR1 is MNHEY and CDR2 SVGAGI. The CDR3 extends over 13 amino acids. Written as DNA, the CDR3 is TGTGCCAGCAGTTCGCAGGGGGGACAGCCCCAGCATTTT. Translating gives CASSSQGGQPQHF.

This sequence joins TRBV28 and TRBJ2-7, with D possibly TRBD1 on 5 matching bases. The CDR3 has 14 residues. Germline V lookup: CDR1 MDHEN, CDR2 SYDVKM. The germline V and J ends were trimmed by 4 bases and 5 bases, with 15 bases remaining between them. The CDR3 DNA reads TGTGCCAGCAGTTCCAGGGTGGCTCGGAACGAGCAGTACTTC. Its translation is CASSSRVARNEQYF.

The J gene is TRBJ1-6, the V gene TRBV15; 7 bases map to TRBD1. With 5 bases clipped from V and 9 bases from J, the junction kept 13 bases outside the gene matches. The CDR3 loop spans 16 amino acids. CDR1 LNHNV and CDR2 YYDKDF come from the germline V gene (reference sequence). This CDR3 reads CATSAFGVGTASPLHF. Here the CDR3 DNA reads TGTGCCACCAGCGCCTTTGGGGTGGGGACAGCTTCACCCCTCCACTTT.

The genes are TRBV11-3 and TRBJ2-1; 14 nucleotides agree with TRBD2. J lost 7 bases, V lost 4 bases, and 6 bases had no gene match. This CDR3 contains 16 residues. Germline V gene sequence: CDR1 SGHNT, CDR2 YENEEA. CDR3 region: CASSSGLAGGNNEQFF. For the CDR3, the DNA is TGTGCCAGCAGCTCCGGACTAGCGGGGGGAAATAATGAGCAGTTCTTC.

J is TRBJ1-1 and V is TRBV6-5; 7 nucleotides agree with TRBD1. Germline V gene lookup returns CDR1 MNHEY and CDR2 SVGAGI. J gave up 5 bases and V 7 bases, and 1 base lay outside the gene matches. The CDR3 is made up of 11 amino acids. Here the CDR3 DNA reads TGTGCCAGCACCAGGGGGACTGAAGCTTTCTTT. Protein sequence: CASTRGTEAFF.

V and J are TRBV5-1 and TRBJ2-7, with TRBD2 matching 10 bases. The V gene's germline CDR1 is SGHRS and CDR2 YFSETQ. J gave up 1 base and V 7 bases, and 5 bases lay outside the gene matches. The CDR3 is 14 amino acids. This chain's CDR3 is CASAATSGSYEQYF. The CDR3 DNA sequence: TGCGCCAGCGCGGCGACTAGCGGGTCCTACGAGCAGTACTTC. The full variable domain, with the rest looked up from reference TRBV5-1 and TRBJ2-7, is KAGVTQTPRYLIKTRGQQVTLSCSPISGHRSVSWYQQTPGQGLQFLFEYFSETQRNKGNFPGRFSGRQFSNSRSEMNVSTLELGDSALYLCASAATSGSYEQYFGPGTRLTVT.

V gene TRBV7-3 combines with J gene TRBJ1-1; D is uncertain. Germline V gene lookup returns CDR1 SGHTA and CDR2 FQGTGA. Trimming removed 4 bases at V and 1 base at J, with 7 bases between. The CDR3 runs to 13 residues. CDR3 residues: CASSYSRNTEAFF. As DNA, the CDR3 is TGTGCCAGCAGCTACTCACGGAACACTGAAGCTTTCTTT.

This chain uses TRBV19 with TRBJ1-1; D perhaps matches TRBD1 (5 bases). V lost 4 bases to trimming and J lost 0 bases, with 18 bases between them. This CDR3 contains 17 residues. The germline CDR1 and CDR2 sequences are LNHDA and SQIVND (reference sequence). The CDR3 nucleotides are TGTGCCAGTAGTAAACAGGTTACTACTTACATGAACACTGAAGCTTTCTTT. This gives the protein CASSKQVTTYMNTEAFF.

V is TRBV18 and J is TRBJ2-5; tentatively, D is TRBD2 (6 bases). Per the germline V gene, CDR1 is KGHSH and CDR2 is LQKENI. Trimming left V 6 bases short and J 4 bases short, with 12 bases between. The CDR3 has 13 amino acids. CDR3 sequence (DNA): TGTGCCAGCTCCCCGGGACTCAGAGAGACCCAGTACTTC. The encoded protein is CASSPGLRETQYF.

The V gene is TRBV27, the J gene TRBJ1-2; 12 bases align to TRBD1. CDR3 size: 18 residues. Germline CDR1 and CDR2: MNHEY and SMNVEV (reference sequence). Trimming removed 3 bases from V and 4 bases from J; junction bases left unmatched: 12. The CDR3 reads CASSLSPGQGAPGYGYTF. The CDR3 DNA sequence: TGTGCCAGCAGTTTGTCACCGGGACAGGGGGCGCCTGGCTATGGCTACACCTTC.

CDR3 residues: CASRGTGLTGELFF. As DNA, the CDR3 is TGCGCCAGCAGGGGGACAGGCCTCACCGGGGAGCTGTTTTTT. The chain is built from TRBV5-1 and TRBJ2-2, with TRBD1 matching 8 bases. CDR1 and CDR2 (germline): SGHRS, YFSETQ. This CDR3 region has 14 residues. Trimming at V came to 5 bases and at J to 4 bases, leaving 4 bases not matched to a gene.

V is TRBV28 and J is TRBJ2-7; 7 positions agree with TRBD2. Germline CDR1 MDHEN, CDR2 SYDVKM. The J segment lost 2 bases and the V segment lost 10 bases, leaving 11 bases of the junction unmatched. There are 14 residues in the CDR3. CDR3 coding DNA: TGTGCCACCCTAACGGGAGGATATACCTACGAGCAGTACTTC. Translated: CATLTGGYTYEQYF.